The present TCR beta chain was sequenced within a study of vaccination and CD4 T cells after COVID-19. Trimming took 2 bases from V and 0 from J; bases not matched to a gene: 7. Germline loops: CDR1 MNHEY, CDR2 SMNVEV (reference sequence). The CDR3 runs to 17 residues. To note about this clonotype: As yet, its antigen is unknown.

Oncomine TCR Beta short-read sequencing was applied to DNA from cultured CD4+ T cells. One entry per CDR3 protein results from TCRdb running MiXCR on the PCR reads. This table holds just under 20,000 distinct CDR3 sequences, roughly 67% found once. Treatment of the sample: approximately 9-day PBMC culture with coronavirus spike peptide pools or control peptides (ViraFEST assay). IL-2 (around 9 IU/ml) and peptide pools (about 9.4 ug/ml) were added to cultures of a few million PBMCs per well. The receptor comes from a human donor who had recovered from COVID-19. The sequenced sample consisted of CD4+ T cells from blood, cultured in vitro. The rearrangement links TRBV27 to TRBJ2-7; TRBD2 matches 10 bases. This chain's CDR3 is CASSLRVSSGSSYEQYF. The CDR3, as DNA: TGTGCCAGCAGTTTAAGGGTCTCTAGCGGGAGCTCCTACGAGCAGTACTTC.